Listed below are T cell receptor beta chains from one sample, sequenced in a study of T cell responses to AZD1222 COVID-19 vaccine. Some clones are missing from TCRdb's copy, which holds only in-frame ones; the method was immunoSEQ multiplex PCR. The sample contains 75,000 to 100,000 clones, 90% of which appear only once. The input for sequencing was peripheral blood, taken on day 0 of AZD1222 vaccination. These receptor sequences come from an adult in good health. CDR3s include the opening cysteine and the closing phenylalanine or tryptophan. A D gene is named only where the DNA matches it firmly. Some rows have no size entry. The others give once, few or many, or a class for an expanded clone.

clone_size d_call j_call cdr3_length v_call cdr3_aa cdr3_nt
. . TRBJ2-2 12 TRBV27 CASSRLTGELFF TGTGCCAGCAGTCGGTTAACCGGGGAGCTGTTTTTT
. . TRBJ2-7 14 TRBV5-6 CASSLRGALYEQYF TGTGCCAGCAGCTTACGGGGGGCCCTCTACGAGCAGTACTTC
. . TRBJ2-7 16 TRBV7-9 CASSFPPGPASYEQYF TGTGCCAGCAGCTTCCCCCCGGGACCTGCCTCCTACGAGCAGTACTTC
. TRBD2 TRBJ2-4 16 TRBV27 CASSLTSGSWGNIQYF TGTGCCAGCAGCCTGACTAGCGGGAGTTGGGGAAACATTCAGTACTTC
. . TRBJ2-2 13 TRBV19 CASSAGNTGELFF TGTGCCAGTAGCGCCGGTAACACCGGGGAGCTGTTTTTT
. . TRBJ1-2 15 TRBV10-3 CAVSESVTTGVSYTF TGTGCCGTCAGTGAGTCAGTTACGACAGGAGTTAGCTACACCTTC
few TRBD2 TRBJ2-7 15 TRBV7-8 CASSPGVAGVYEQYF TGTGCCAGCAGCCCGGGGGTAGCGGGGGTATACGAGCAGTACTTC
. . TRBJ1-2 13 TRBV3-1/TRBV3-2 CASSPTLEGGYTF TGTGCCAGCAGCCCCACTTTGGAGGGGGGCTACACCTTC
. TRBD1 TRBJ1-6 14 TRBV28 CASSFGQANSPLHF TGTGCCAGCTCCTTCGGACAGGCAAATTCACCCCTCCACTTT
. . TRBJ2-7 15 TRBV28 CASSNSGPSVYEQYF TGTGCCAGCAGTAATAGCGGACCGAGTGTCTACGAGCAGTACTTC
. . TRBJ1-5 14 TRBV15 CATSRAGGNQPQHF TGTGCCACCAGCAGAGCAGGCGGCAATCAGCCCCAGCATTTT
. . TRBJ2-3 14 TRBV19 CASTLEFSTDTQYF TGTGCCAGTACCTTGGAGTTCAGCACAGATACGCAGTATTTT
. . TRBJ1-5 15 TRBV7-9 CASSSIGTGNQPQHF TGTGCCAGCAGCTCGATAGGGACTGGCAATCAGCCCCAGCATTTT
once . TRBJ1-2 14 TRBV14 CASSQQATSGKGTF TGTGCCAGCAGCCAGCAAGCGACTTCGGGAAAAGGCACCTTC
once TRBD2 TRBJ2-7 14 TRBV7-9 CASSDTSGAYEQYF TGTGCCAGCAGCGATACTAGCGGGGCCTACGAGCAGTACTTC
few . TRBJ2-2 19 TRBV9 CASSVGARAGKRGTGELFF TGTGCCAGCAGCGTAGGAGCCAGAGCTGGGAAGCGAGGCACCGGGGAGCTGTTTTTT
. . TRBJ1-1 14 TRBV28 CASTQGLLNTEAFF TGTGCCAGTACCCAAGGCTTGTTAAACACTGAAGCTTTCTTT
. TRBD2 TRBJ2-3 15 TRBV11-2 CASSLQSGSADTQYF TGTGCCAGCAGCCTACAAAGCGGGAGCGCAGATACGCAGTATTTT
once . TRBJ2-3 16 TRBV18 CASSPLQSSSTDTQYF TGTGCCAGCTCACCACTGCAGTCCTCTAGCACAGATACGCAGTATTTT
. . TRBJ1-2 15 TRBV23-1 CASSHSGQPVYGYTF TGCGCCAGCAGTCACTCAGGACAGCCTGTCTATGGCTACACCTTC
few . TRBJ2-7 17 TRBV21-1 CASTLIRGKCPWNEQYF TGTGCCAGCACCTTAATTAGGGGGAAATGCCCTTGGAACGAGCAGTACTTC
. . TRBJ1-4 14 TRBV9 CASSPRTANEKLFF TGTGCCAGCAGCCCCCGGACAGCTAATGAAAAACTGTTTTTT
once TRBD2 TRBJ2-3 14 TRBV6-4 CASSDTGEGDTQYF TGTGCCAGCAGTGACACTGGGGAGGGGGATACGCAGTATTTT
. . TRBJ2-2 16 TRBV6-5 CASSYSGLRDTGELFF TGTGCCAGCAGTTACTCGGGCCTGCGCGACACCGGGGAGCTGTTTTTT
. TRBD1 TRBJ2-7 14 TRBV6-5 CASAPTGGAGEQYF TGTGCCAGCGCGCCGACAGGGGGAGCGGGGGAGCAGTACTTC
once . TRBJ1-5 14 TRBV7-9 CASSGTWNNQPQHF TGTGCCAGCAGCGGGACATGGAACAATCAGCCCCAGCATTTT
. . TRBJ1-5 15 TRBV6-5 CATWGSGGGNQPQHF TGTGCCACTTGGGGCAGCGGAGGGGGCAATCAGCCCCAGCATTTT
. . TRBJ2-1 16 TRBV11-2 CASSLDPGSSYNEQFF TGTGCCAGCAGCTTAGACCCGGGAAGCTCCTACAATGAGCAGTTCTTC